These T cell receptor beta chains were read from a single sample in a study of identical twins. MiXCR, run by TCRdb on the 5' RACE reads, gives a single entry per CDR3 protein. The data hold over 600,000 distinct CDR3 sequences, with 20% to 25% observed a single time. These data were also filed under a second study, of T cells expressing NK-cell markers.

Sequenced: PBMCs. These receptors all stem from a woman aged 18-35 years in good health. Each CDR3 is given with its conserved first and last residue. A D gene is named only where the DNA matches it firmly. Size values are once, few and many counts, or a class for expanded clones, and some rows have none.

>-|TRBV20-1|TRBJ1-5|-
CSASDTGRRNQPQHF
TGCAGTGCTAGTGATACAGGACGTCGAAATCAGCCCCAGCATTTT
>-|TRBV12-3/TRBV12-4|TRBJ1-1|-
CASTPREQEGTEAFF
TGTGCCAGCACCCCAAGGGAACAGGAGGGCACTGAAGCTTTCTTT
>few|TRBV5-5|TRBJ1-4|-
CASRGMTNEKLFF
TGTGCCAGCAGAGGGATGACTAATGAAAAACTGTTTTTT
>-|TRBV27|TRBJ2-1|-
CASSLWGGRLEQFF
TGTGCCAGCAGTTTATGGGGGGGCCGTTTGGAGCAGTTCTTC
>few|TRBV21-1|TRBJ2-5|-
CASSPWVTCKAQYF
TGTGCCAGCAGCCCTTGGGTAACGTGCAAGGCCCAGTACTTC
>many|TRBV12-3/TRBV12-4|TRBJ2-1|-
CASKVGSVNEQFF
TGTGCCAGCAAGGTAGGGAGCGTCAATGAGCAGTTCTTC
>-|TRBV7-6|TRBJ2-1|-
CASSLRQSSYNEQFF
TGTGCCAGCAGCTTAAGACAGAGCTCCTACAATGAGCAGTTCTTC
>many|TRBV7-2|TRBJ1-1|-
CASSLGGLTNTEAFF
TGTGCCAGCAGCCTAGGAGGACTTACGAACACTGAAGCTTTCTTT
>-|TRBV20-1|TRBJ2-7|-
CSAHKQGYEQYF
TGCAGTGCGCATAAACAGGGCTACGAGCAGTACTTC
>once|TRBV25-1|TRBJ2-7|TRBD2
CASSEWGGYEQYF
TGTGCCAGCAGTGAATGGGGGGGCTACGAGCAGTACTTC
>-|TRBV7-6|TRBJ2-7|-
CASSLGTELYEQYF
TGTGCCAGCAGCTTAGGGACGGAACTTTACGAGCAGTACTTC
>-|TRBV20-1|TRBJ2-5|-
CSVAEGSQETQYF
TGCAGTGTAGCTGAAGGGTCCCAAGAGACCCAGTACTTC
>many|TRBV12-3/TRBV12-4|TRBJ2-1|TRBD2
CASRSGTGSYNEQFF
TGTGCCAGCAGGAGCGGGACGGGTTCCTACAATGAGCAGTTCTTC
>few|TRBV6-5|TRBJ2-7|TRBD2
CASSDASGPNFF
TGTGCCAGCAGCGATGCTAGCGGGCCGAACTTCTTC
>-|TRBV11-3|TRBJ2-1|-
CASSSGRTNEQFF
TGTGCCAGCAGCTCCGGACGGACCAATGAGCAGTTCTTC
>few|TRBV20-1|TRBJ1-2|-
CSAISVRSYGYTF
TGCAGTGCGATTTCGGTTAGGTCCTACGGCTACACCTTC
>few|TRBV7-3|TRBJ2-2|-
CASSSNMNTGELFF
TGTGCCAGCAGCTCAAACATGAACACCGGGGAGCTGTTTTTT
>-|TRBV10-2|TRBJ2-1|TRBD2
CASGRDNEQFF
TGCGCCAGCGGGAGGGACAATGAGCAGTTCTTC
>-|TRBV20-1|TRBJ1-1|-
CSAVGALNTEAFF
TGCAGTGCCGTCGGGGCATTGAACACTGAAGCTTTCTTT
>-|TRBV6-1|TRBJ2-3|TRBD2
CASSATSGGSTDTQYF
TGTGCCAGCAGTGCTACTAGCGGGGGCAGCACAGATACGCAGTATTTT
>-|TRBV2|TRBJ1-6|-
CASTKRGYPRSPLHF
TGTGCCAGCACTAAAAGGGGGTATCCCCGTTCACCCCTCCACTTT
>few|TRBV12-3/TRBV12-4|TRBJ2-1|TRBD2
CASSLGREGRGNEQFF
TGTGCCAGCAGTTTGGGGCGGGAGGGCCGAGGGAATGAGCAGTTCTTC
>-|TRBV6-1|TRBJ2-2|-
CASTRIEGSTGELFF
TGTGCCAGCACGAGAATAGAGGGGAGCACCGGGGAGCTGTTTTTT
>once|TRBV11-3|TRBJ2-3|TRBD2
CASRGGSETDTQYF
TGTGCCAGCAGGGGCGGGAGTGAGACAGATACGCAGTATTTT
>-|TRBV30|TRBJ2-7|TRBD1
CAGGTGHEQYF
TGTGCCGGAGGGACAGGGCACGAGCAGTACTTC
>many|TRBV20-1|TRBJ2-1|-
CSARFPGYNEQFF
TGCAGTGCTAGGTTTCCCGGGTACAATGAGCAGTTCTTC
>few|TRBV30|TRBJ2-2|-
CAWDEWAGTGELFF
TGTGCCTGGGATGAATGGGCGGGAACCGGGGAGCTGTTTTTT
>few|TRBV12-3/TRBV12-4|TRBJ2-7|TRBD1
CASSLVTGVGYEQYF
TGTGCCAGCAGTTTAGTGACAGGGGTTGGCTACGAGCAGTACTTC
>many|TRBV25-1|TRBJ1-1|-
CASSESPGYTEAFF
TGTGCCAGCAGTGAATCCCCAGGATACACTGAAGCTTTCTTT
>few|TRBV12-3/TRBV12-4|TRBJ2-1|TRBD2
CASSLREGRHNEQFF
TGTGCCAGCAGTTTACGGGAGGGCAGGCACAATGAGCAGTTCTTC
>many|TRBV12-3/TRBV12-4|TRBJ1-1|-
CASSLAGGGAFF
TGTGCCAGCAGTTTAGCGGGAGGAGGAGCTTTCTTT
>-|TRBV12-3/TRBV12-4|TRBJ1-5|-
CASSFSVSNQPQHF
TGTGCCAGCAGTTTCTCCGTTAGCAATCAGCCCCAGCATTTT
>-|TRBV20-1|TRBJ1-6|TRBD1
CSASTGGEGNSPLHF
TGCAGTGCATCGACAGGGGGCGAAGGTAATTCACCCCTCCACTTT
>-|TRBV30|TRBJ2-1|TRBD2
CAWSVLATFNNEQFF
TGTGCCTGGAGTGTACTAGCGACTTTTAACAATGAGCAGTTCTTC
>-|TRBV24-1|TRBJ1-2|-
CATSDSHYGYTF
TGTGCCACCAGTGATTCCCATTATGGCTACACCTTC
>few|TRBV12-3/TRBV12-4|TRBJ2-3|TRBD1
CASRTDRGPSTDTQYF
TGTGCCAGCAGGACCGACAGGGGCCCTAGCACAGATACGCAGTATTTT
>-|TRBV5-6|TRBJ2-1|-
CASSLAFAGPPGNEQFF
TGTGCCAGCAGCTTGGCCTTTGCGGGGCCCCCGGGCAATGAGCAGTTCTTC
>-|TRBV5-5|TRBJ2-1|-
CASSLGARYNEQFF
TGTGCCAGCAGCTTGGGTGCTAGATACAATGAGCAGTTCTTC
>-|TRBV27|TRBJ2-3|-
CASGGGRGPADTQYF
TGTGCCAGCGGGGGGGGCAGGGGGCCGGCAGATACGCAGTATTTT
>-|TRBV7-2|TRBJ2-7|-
CASSQLAYEQYF
TGTGCCAGCAGCCAATTAGCGTACGAGCAGTACTTC
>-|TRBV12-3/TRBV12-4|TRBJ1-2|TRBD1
CASSLRGLDLITF
TGTGCCAGCAGCCTCAGGGGGCTGGATCTAATCACCTTC
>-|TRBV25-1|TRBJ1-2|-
CASSESPSNYGYTF
TGTGCCAGCAGTGAAAGTCCAAGCAACTATGGCTACACCTTC
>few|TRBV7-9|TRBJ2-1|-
CASSSPTLSSYNEQFF
TGTGCCAGCAGCTCCCCGACCCTAAGCTCCTACAATGAGCAGTTCTTC
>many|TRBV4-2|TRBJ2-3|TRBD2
CASSQALRLAGVSTDTQYF
TGTGCCAGCAGCCAAGCGCTGCGACTAGCGGGGGTGTCCACAGATACGCAGTATTTT
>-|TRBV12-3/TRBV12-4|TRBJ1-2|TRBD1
CASSFWQGEGAGYTF
TGTGCCAGCAGTTTCTGGCAGGGTGAGGGGGCTGGCTACACCTTC
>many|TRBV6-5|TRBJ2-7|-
CASQSGGGEQYF
TGTGCCAGCCAGAGCGGTGGCGGCGAGCAGTACTTC
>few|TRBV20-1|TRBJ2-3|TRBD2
CSGTLAGGTDTQYF
TGCAGCGGAACCCTAGCGGGAGGGACAGATACGCAGTATTTT
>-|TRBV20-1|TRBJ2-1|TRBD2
CSAVTSHEQFF
TGCAGTGCTGTGACTAGCCATGAGCAGTTCTTC
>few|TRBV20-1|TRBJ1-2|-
CSAPFSGIYGYTF
TGCAGTGCGCCCTTTTCCGGGATCTATGGCTACACCTTC
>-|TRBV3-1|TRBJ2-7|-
CASSQVRGYEQYF
TGTGCCAGCAGCCAAGTCAGGGGCTACGAGCAGTACTTC
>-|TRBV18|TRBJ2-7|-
CASSPAGYSYEQYF
TGTGCCAGCTCACCAGCGGGCTACTCCTACGAGCAGTACTTC
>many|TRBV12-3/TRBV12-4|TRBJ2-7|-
CASSFRQGAYEQYF
TGTGCCAGCAGTTTTAGGCAGGGTGCCTACGAGCAGTACTTC
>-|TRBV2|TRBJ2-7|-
CASSAVIPYEQYF
TGTGCCAGCAGTGCCGTGATTCCCTACGAGCAGTACTTC